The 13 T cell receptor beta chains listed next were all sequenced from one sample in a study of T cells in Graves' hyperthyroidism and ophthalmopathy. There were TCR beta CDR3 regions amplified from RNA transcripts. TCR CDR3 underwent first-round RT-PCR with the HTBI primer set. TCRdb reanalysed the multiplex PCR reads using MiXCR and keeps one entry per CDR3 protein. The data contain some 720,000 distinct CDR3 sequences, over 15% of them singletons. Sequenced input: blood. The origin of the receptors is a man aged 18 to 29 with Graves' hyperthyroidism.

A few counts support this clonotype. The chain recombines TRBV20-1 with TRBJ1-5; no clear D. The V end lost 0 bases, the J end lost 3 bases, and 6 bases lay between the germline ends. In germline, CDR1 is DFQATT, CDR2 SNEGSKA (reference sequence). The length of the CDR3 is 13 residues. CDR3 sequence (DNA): TGCAGTGCTAGAGATCTCACCAATCAGCCCCAGCATTTT. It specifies CSARDLTNQPQHF.

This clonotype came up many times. The CDR3 region has the DNA TGTGCCAGCAGTACCCCGATTGACAGTCCAAATTCACCCCTCCACTTT. Its protein is CASSTPIDSPNSPLHF. The chain employs TRBV28 and TRBJ1-6; maybe TRBD1 (5 bases). This CDR3 spans 16 amino acids. From germline, CDR1 is MDHEN and CDR2 SYDVKM. The V end was cut by 5 bases, the J end by 7 bases, with 18 bases between.

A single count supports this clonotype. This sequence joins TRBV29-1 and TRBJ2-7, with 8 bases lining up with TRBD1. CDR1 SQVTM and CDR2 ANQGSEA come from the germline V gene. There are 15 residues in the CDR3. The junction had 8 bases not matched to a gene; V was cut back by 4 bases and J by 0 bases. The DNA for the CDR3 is TGCAGCGTTGCCGGGCGACAGGGGAGCTCCTACGAGCAGTACTTC. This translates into CSVAGRQGSSYEQYF.

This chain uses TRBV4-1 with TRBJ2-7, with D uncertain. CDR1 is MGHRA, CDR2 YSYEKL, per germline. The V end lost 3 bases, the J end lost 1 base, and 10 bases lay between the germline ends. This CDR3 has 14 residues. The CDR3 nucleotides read TGCGCCAGCAGCCAGGCCCTTCGATCCTACGAGCAGTACTTC. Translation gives CASSQALRSYEQYF.

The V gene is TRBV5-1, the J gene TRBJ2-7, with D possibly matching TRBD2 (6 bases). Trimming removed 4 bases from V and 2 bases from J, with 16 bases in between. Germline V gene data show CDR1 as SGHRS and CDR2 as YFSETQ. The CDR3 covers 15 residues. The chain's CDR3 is CASSGGTEIPYEQYF. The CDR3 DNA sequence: TGCGCCAGCAGCGGAGGGACTGAAATTCCCTACGAGCAGTACTTC.

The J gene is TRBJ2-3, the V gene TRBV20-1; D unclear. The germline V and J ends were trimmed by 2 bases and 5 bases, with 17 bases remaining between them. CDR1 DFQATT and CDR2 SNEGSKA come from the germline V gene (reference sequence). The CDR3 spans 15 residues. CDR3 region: CSARLTPPRIDTQYF. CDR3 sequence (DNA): TGCAGTGCTAGACTCACCCCCCCCCGGATAGATACGCAGTATTTT.

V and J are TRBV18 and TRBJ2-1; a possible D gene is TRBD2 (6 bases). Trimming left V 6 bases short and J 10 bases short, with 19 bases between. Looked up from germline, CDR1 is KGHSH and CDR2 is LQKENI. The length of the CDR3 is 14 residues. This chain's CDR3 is CASSPRAGPLEQFF. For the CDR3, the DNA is TGTGCCAGCTCCCCCCGAGCGGGTCCTTTAGAGCAGTTCTTC.

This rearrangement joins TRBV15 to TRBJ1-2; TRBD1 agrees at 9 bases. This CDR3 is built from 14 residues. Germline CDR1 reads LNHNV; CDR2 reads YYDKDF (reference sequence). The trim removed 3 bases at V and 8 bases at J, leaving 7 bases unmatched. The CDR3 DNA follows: TGTGCCACCAGCAGCGCCGGGACAGGGACCGGCTACACCTTC. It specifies CATSSAGTGTGYTF.

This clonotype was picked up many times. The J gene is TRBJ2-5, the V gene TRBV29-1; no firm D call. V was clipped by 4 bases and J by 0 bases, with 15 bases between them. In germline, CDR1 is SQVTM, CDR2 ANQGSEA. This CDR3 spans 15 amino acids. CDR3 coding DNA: TGCAGCGTTGGCTCTTTATCGCTGTACCAAGAGACCCAGTACTTC. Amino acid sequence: CSVGSLSLYQETQYF.

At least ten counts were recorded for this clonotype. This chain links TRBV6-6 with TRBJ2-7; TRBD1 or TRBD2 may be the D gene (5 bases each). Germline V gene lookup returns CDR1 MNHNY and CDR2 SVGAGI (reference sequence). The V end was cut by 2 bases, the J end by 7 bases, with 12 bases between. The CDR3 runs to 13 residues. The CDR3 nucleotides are TGTGCCAGCAGTTACCATGGGGGTGGGGAGCAGTACTTC. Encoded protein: CASSYHGGGEQYF.

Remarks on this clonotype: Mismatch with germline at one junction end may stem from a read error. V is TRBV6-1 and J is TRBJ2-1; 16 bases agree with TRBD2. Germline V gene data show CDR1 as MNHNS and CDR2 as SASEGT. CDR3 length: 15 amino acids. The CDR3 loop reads CASSPGTSGRAEQFF. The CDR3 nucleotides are TGCGCCAGCAGTCCTGGGACTAGCGGGAGGGCTGAGCAGTTCTTC.

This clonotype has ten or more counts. The chain's CDR3 is CASSLNWDSSYEQYF. The CDR3 DNA reads TGTGCCAGCAGCTTAAACTGGGACTCCTCCTACGAGCAGTACTTC. The chain couples TRBV11-2 to TRBJ2-7; maybe TRBD2 (6 bases). Trimming took 2 bases from V and 0 from J, leaving 11 bases between them. The CDR3 contains 15 residues. Germline V gene data show CDR1 as SGHAT and CDR2 as FQNNGV.

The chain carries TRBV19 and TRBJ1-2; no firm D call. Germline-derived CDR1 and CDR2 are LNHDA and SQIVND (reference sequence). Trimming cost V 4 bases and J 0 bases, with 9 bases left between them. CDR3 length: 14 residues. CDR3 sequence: CASSTPQANYGYTF. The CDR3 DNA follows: TGTGCCAGTAGTACCCCCCAAGCTAACTATGGCTACACCTTC.